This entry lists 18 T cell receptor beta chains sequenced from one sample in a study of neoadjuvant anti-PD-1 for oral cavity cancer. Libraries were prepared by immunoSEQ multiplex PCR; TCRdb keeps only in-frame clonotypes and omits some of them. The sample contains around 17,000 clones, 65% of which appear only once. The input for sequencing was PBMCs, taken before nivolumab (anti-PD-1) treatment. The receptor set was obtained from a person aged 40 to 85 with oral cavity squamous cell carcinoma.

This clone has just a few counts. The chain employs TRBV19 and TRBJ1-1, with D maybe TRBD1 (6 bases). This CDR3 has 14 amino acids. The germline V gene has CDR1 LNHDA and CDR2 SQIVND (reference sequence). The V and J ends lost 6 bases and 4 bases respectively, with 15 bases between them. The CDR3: CASREGQYATEAFF. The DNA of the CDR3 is TGTGCCAGTAGGGAAGGACAGTATGCCACTGAAGCTTTCTTT.

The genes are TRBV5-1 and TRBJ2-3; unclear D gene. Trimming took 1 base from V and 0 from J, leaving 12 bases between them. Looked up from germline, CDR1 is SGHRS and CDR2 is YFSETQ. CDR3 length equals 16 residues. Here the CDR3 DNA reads TGCGCCAGCAGCTTGAACGCTTTCCAGAGCACAGATACGCAGTATTTT. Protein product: CASSLNAFQSTDTQYF.

In nucleotides, the CDR3 is TGCAGTGCCGGGGGCGCGGGTGGCTACACCTTC. This sequence encodes CSAGGAGGYTF. This chain uses TRBV20-1 with TRBJ1-2; perhaps TRBD1 as D (6 bases). The CDR3 is 11 amino acids. CDR1 DFQATT and CDR2 SNEGSKA come from the germline V gene (reference sequence). V shed 6 bases and J shed 7 bases, with 12 bases lying between them.

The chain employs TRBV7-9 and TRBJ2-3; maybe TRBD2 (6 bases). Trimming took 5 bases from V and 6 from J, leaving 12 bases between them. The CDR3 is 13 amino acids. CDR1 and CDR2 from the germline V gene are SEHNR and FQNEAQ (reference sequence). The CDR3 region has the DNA TGTGCCAGCAGCGGGACTGGACTGGATACGCAGTATTTT. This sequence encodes CASSGTGLDTQYF.

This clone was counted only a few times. In DNA form, the CDR3 reads TGCGCCAGCAGCCCGGACAGGGGCCACACTGAAGCTTTCTTT. Its protein is CASSPDRGHTEAFF. V is TRBV5-1 and J is TRBJ1-1; the match to TRBD1 covers 9 bases. The ends lost 4 bases at V and 3 bases at J; junction bases unmatched: 4. The CDR3 length is 14 residues. Germline loops: CDR1 SGHRS, CDR2 YFSETQ.

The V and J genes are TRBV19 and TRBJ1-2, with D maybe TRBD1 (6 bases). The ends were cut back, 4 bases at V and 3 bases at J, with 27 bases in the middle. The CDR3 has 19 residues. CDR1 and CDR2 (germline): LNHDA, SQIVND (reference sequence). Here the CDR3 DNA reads TGTGCCAGTAGTAGAAACACCAACCTTCTACGGACAGACGACTATGGCTACACCTTC. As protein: CASSRNTNLLRTDDYGYTF.

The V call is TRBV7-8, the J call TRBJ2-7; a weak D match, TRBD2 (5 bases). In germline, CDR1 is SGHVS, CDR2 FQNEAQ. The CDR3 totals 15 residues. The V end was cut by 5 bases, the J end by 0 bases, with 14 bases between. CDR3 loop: CASSPSTGSSYEQYF. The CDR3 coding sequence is TGTGCCAGCAGCCCCTCGACGGGAAGCTCCTACGAGCAGTACTTC.

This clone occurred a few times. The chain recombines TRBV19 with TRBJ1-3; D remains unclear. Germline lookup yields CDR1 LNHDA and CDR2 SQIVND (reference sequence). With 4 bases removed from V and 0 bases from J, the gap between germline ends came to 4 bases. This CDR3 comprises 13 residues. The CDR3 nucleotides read TGTGCCAGTAGTACCTTCTCTGGAAACACCATATATTTT. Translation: CASSTFSGNTIYF. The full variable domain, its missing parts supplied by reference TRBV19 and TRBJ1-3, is DGGITQSPKYLFRKEGQNVTLSCEQNLNHDAMYWYRQDPGQGLRLIYYSQIVNDFQKGDIAEGYSVSREKKESFPLTVTSAQKNPTAFYLCASSTFSGNTIYFGEGSWLTVV.

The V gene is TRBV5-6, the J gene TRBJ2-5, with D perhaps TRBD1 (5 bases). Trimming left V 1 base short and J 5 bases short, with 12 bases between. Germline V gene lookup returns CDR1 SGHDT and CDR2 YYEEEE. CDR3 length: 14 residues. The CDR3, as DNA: TGTGCCAGCAGCTTGACCCTGGCAGGGGAGACCCAGTACTTC. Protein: CASSLTLAGETQYF.

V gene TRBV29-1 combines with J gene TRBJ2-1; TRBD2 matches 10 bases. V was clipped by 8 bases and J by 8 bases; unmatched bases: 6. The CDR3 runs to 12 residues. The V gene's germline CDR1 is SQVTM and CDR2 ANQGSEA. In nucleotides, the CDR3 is TGCAGCTCCTCTAGCGGGAGCGATGAGCAGTTCTTC. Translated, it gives CSSSSGSDEQFF.

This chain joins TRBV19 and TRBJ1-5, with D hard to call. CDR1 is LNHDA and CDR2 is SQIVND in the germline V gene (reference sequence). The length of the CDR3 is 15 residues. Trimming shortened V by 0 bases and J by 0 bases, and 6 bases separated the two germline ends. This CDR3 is CASSIDAVSNQPQHF. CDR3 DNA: TGTGCCAGTAGTATAGATGCAGTTAGCAATCAGCCCCAGCATTTT.

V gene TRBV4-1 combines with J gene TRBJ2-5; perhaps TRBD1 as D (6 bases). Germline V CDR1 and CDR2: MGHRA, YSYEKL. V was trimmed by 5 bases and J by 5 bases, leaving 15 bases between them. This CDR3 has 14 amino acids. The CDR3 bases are TGCGCCAGCAGCGGGGACACGGTTCGGGAGACCCAGTACTTC. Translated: CASSGDTVRETQYF.

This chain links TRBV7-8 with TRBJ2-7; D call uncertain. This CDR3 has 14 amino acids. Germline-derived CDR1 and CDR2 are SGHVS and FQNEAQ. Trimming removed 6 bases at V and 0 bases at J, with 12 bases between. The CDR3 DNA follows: TGTGCCAGCAGTCCCCCATTAAGCTCCTACGAGCAGTACTTC. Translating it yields CASSPPLSSYEQYF. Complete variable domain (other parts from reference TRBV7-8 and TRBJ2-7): GAGVSQSPRYKVAKRGQDVALRCDPISGHVSLFWYQQALGQGPEFLTYFQNEAQLDKSGLPSDRFFAERPEGSVSTLKIQRTQQEDSAVYLCASSPPLSSYEQYFGPGTRLTVT.

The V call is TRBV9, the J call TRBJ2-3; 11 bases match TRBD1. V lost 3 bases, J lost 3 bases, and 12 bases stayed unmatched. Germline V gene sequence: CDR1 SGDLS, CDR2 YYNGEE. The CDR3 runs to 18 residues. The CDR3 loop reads CASSAHPSGQGATDTQYF. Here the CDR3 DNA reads TGTGCCAGCAGCGCCCACCCGTCAGGACAGGGGGCTACAGATACGCAGTATTTT.

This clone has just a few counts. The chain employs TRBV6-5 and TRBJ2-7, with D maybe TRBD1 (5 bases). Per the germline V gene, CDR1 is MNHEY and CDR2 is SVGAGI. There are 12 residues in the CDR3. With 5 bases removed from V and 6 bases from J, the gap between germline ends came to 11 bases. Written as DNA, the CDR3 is TGTGCCAGCAGTCCCGACAGCCTCGAGCAGTACTTC. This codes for CASSPDSLEQYF.

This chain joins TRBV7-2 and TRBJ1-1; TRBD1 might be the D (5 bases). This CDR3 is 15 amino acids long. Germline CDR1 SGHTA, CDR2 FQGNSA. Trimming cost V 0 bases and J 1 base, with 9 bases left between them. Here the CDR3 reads CASSLAGRANTEAFF. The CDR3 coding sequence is TGTGCCAGCAGCTTAGCGGGCAGGGCGAACACTGAAGCTTTCTTT.

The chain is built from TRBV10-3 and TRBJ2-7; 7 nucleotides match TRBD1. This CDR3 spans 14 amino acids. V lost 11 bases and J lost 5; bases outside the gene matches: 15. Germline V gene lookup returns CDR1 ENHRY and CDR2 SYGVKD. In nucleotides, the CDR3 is TGTGCCCTATCAGGTGAACGGGACAGCCACGAGCAGTACTTC. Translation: CALSGERDSHEQYF.

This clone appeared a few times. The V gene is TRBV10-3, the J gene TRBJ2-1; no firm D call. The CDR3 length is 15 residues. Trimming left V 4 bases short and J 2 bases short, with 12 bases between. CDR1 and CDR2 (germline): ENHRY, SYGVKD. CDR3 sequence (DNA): TGTGCCATCAGTGGAGTGACGAGGACCTACAATGAGCAGTTCTTC. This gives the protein CAISGVTRTYNEQFF.